This T cell receptor (beta chain) was sequenced for a study of CD8+ T cells in alopecia areata. Study-level points and caveats: Sequencing of scalp samples also captures resident alphabeta T cells of normal skin. Higher clonality was seen in lesional scalp than in normal scalp, especially in alopecia totalis/universalis. Patients displayed less clarity in TCR sharing than mice, a finding possibly related to HLA.

Details on this clone: Its specificity is not known.

Sequencing templates came from extracted RNA that was reverse transcribed into cDNA. The repertoire was sequenced with immunoSEQ multiplex PCR; TCRdb's copy has only in-frame clones and lacks some. The table lists roughly 60,000 clones, roughly 47% of them singletons. From germline, CDR1 is MGHRA and CDR2 YSYEKL. V trimming: 0 bases; J trimming: 2 bases; junction bases outside the gene matches: 13. The CDR3 length is 19 residues. Individuals with alopecia areata gave both lesional scalp punch biopsies and peripheral blood for collection. Sequenced input: NKG2D-low CD8+ T cells sorted from blood. The chain couples TRBV4-1 to TRBJ2-3; 8 positions match TRBD1. The TCR comes from a human donor with alopecia areata. In DNA, the CDR3 is TGCGCCAGCAGCCAAGACCCCCCCCGGACAGGGACGTACACAGATACGCAGTATTTT. The encoded protein is CASSQDPPRTGTYTDTQYF.